This TCR beta chain was obtained from a study of technical replicates of blood from several donors. This CDR3 region has 17 residues. Some clones are missing from TCRdb's copy, which holds only in-frame ones; the method was immunoSEQ multiplex PCR. The profile covers some 96,000 clones, with more than 90% appearing a single time and 0.22% taken by the ten largest. This clonotype was sampled from a human donor in good health. The genes are TRBV1 and TRBJ1-3; the table calls TRBD1, which could not be checked here. TRBV1 has pseudogene status. Material: T cells isolated from PBMCs. CDR3 protein: CTSSRTWDRPSGNTIYF. CDR3 nucleotide sequence: TGCACCAGCAGCCGCACCTGGGACAGACCCTCTGGAAACACCATATATTTT.